The clone carrying this T cell receptor beta chain has only a few counts. No antigen is known for it. Germline V CDR1 and CDR2: MNHEY, SMNVEV (reference sequence). The CDR3 runs 16 residues. V trimming: 6 bases; J trimming: 5 bases; junction bases outside the gene matches: 8. These data originate in a study of CD8 T cells in ankylosing spondylitis. TCRdb re-called the 5' RACE reads through MiXCR, storing one row per CDR3 protein. This repertoire shows about 220,000 distinct CDR3 sequences, around 19% found once; its top ten account for about 44%. Study-level points and caveats: A motif in TCR beta, a set of under ten highly homologous variants, appeared characteristic of ankylosing spondylitis blood. A subset of motif variants has previously been described in the synovial fluid and blood of reactive arthritis. As reported, disease-linked clones showed significant enrichment in matched ankylosing spondylitis synovial fluid.

This TCR was recovered from a male donor with ankylosing spondylitis. The chain carries TRBV27 and TRBJ2-3, with TRBD2 matching over 13 bases. Input material: blood, either unsorted or a sorted T cell fraction (not recorded which). Written as DNA, the CDR3 is TGTGCCAGCAGACAAACTAGCGGGGGGGCCAAAGATACGCAGTATTTT. Protein product: CASRQTSGGAKDTQYF.